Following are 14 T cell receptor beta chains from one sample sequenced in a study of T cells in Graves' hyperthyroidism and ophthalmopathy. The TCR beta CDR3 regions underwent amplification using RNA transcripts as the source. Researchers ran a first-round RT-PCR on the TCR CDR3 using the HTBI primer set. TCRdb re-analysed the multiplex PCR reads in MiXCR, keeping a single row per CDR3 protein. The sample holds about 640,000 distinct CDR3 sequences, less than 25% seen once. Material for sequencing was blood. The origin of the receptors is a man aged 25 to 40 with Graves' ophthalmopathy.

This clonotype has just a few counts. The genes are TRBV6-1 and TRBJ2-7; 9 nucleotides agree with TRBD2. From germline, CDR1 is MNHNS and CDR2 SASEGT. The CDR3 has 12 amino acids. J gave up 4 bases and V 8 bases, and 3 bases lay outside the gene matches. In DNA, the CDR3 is TGTGCCAGCGTAGCGGGAGTATACGAGCAGTACTTC. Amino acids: CASVAGVYEQYF.

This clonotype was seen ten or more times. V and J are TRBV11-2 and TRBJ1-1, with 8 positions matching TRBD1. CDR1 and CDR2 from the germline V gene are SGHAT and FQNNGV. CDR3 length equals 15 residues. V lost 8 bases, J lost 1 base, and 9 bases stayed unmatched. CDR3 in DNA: TGTGCCAGCCTTATTACCGGGACAGGGAACACTGAAGCTTTCTTT. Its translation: CASLITGTGNTEAFF.

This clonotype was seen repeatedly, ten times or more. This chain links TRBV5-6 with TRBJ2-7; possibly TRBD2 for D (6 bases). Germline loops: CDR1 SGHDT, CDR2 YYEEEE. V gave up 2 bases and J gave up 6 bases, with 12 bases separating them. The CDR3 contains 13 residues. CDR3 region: CASSLPGLSEQYF. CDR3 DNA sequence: TGTGCCAGCAGCTTACCGGGACTGAGCGAGCAGTACTTC.

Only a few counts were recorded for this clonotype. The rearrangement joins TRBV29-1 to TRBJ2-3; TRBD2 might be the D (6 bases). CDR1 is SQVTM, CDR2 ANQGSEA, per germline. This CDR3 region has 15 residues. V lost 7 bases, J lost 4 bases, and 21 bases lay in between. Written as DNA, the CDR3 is TGCAGCGCCATGATAGTAGCGGCCAAAGCAGATACGCAGTATTTT. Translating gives CSAMIVAAKADTQYF.

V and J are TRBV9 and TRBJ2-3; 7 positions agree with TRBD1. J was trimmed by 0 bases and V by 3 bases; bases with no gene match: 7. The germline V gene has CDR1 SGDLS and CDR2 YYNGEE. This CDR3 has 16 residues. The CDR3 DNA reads TGTGCCAGCAGCGCCGCAGGGGGTCACAGCACAGATACGCAGTATTTT. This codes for CASSAAGGHSTDTQYF.

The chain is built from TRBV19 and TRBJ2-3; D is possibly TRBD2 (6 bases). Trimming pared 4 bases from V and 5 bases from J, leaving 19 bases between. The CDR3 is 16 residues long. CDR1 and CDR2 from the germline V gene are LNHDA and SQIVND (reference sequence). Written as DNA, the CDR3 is TGTGCCAGTAGTACAGCGGGCCGGTTCGTGGTAGATACGCAGTATTTT. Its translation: CASSTAGRFVVDTQYF. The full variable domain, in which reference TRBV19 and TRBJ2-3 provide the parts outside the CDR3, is DGGITQSPKYLFRKEGQNVTLSCEQNLNHDAMYWYRQDPGQGLRLIYYSQIVNDFQKGDIAEGYSVSREKKESFPLTVTSAQKNPTAFYLCASSTAGRFVVDTQYFGPGTRLTVL.

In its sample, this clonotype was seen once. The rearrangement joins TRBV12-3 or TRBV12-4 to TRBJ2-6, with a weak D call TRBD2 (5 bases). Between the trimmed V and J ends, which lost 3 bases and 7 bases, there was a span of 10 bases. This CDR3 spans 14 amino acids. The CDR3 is CASSLSGSANVLTF. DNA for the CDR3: TGTGCCAGCAGTTTGTCGGGGAGCGCCAACGTCCTGACTTTC.

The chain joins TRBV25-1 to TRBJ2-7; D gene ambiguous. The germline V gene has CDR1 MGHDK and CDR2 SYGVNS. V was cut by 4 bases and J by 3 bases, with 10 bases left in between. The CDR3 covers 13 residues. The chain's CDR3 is CASSGWANYEQYF. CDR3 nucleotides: TGTGCCAGCAGTGGGTGGGCAAACTACGAGCAGTACTTC.

In DNA, the CDR3 is TGCAGTGCTAGAGGGTCAGATTACAATGAGCAGTTCTTC. It codes for CSARGSDYNEQFF. The gene calls are TRBV20-1 and TRBJ2-1; D not certain. Germline-derived CDR1 and CDR2 are DFQATT and SNEGSKA (reference sequence). The CDR3 runs 13 residues. V gave up 1 base and J gave up 4 bases, with 8 bases separating them.

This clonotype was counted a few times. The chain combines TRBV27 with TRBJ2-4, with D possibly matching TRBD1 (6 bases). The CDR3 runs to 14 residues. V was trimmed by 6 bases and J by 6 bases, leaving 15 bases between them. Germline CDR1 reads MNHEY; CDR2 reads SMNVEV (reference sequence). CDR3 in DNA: TGTGCCAGCAGCCCGACAGGCGCCGGAAACATTCAGTACTTC. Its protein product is CASSPTGAGNIQYF.

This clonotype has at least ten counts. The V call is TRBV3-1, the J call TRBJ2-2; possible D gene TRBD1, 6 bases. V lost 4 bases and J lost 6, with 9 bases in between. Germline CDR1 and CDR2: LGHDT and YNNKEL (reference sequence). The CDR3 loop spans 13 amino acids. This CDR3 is CASSPTGPGELFF. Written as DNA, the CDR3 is TGTGCCAGCAGCCCTACAGGGCCCGGGGAGCTGTTTTTT. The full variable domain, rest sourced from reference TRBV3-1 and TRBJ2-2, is DTAVSQTPKYLVTQMGNDKSIKCEQNLGHDTMYWYKQDSKKFLKIMFSYNNKELIINETVPNRFSPKSPDKAHLNLHINSLELGDSAVYFCASSPTGPGELFFGEGSRLTVL.

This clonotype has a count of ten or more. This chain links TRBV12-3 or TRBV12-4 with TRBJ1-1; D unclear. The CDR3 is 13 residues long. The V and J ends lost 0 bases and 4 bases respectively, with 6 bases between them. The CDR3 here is CASSLAAGTEAFF. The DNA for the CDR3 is TGTGCCAGCAGTTTAGCCGCAGGCACTGAAGCTTTCTTT.

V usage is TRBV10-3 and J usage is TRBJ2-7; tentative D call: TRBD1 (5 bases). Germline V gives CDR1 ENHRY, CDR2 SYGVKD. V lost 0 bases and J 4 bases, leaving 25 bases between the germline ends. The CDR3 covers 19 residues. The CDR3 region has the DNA TGTGCCATCAGTGAGTCCCACCCCCTAGACAGTCCAATCTCGTACGAGCAGTACTTC. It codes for CAISESHPLDSPISYEQYF.

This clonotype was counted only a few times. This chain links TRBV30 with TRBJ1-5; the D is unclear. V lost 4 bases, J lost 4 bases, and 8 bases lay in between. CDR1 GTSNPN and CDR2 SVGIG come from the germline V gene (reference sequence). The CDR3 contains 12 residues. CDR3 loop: CAWTLRNQPQHF. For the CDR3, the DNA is TGTGCCTGGACACTCAGAAATCAGCCCCAGCATTTT.